This TCR beta chain stems from a study of neurological immune-mediated disorders. This clonotype has more than one count but fewer than ten. This CDR3 is missing its conserved last phenylalanine or tryptophan, likely due to a read error. From germline, CDR1 is SGHNT and CDR2 YYREEE (reference sequence). The junction had 6 bases not matched to a gene; V was cut back by 4 bases and J by 4 bases. The length of the CDR3 is 16 residues. The cDNA was synthesized by 5'RACE incorporating 10-nucleotide random UMIs. From 15-18 subjects, each sequencing run yielded over 170 million TCR-beta sequences. In TCRdb, the 5' RACE reads were re-called with MiXCR into one record per CDR3 protein. The table records 55,000 to 65,000 distinct CDR3 sequences, approximately 3.7% of them present only once.

J is TRBJ2-6 and V is TRBV5-4, with 9 bases aligning to TRBD1. Sequences were obtained from PBMCs. The source of this sequence is a woman in her 50s with multiple sclerosis. The DNA for the CDR3 is TGTGCCAGCAGCACGCGACAGGGGGACGGGGCCAACGTCCTGACTAAC. This sequence encodes CASSTRQGDGANVLTN.